This TCR beta chain comes out of a study of breast tumors, draining lymph nodes, adjacent tissues. Study observations and caveats: That most tumor T cells come from lymph nodes remained unproven.

Samples came from axillary lymph nodes draining the breast cancer. TCRdb reprocessed the multiplex PCR reads via MiXCR and lists one record per CDR3 protein. The sample holds some 150,000 distinct CDR3 sequences, approximately 20% seen once. Between the trimmed V and J ends, which lost 1 base and 5 bases, there was a span of 6 bases. The CDR3 runs 11 residues. Germline CDR1 is SQVTM and CDR2 is ANQGSEA. Ten or more counts support this clonotype. Its specificity is unknown. The chain couples TRBV29-1 to TRBJ2-7; D is undetermined. The specimen was axillary lymph node tissue. The TCR originated in a female donor with breast cancer. Some clones in this sample may be carry-over from other donors' samples. CDR3 bases: TGCAGCGTTGAAGGAGGCCACGAGCAGTACTTC. Translation: CSVEGGHEQYF.